Given below is one TCR beta chain in context. The antigen is undetermined. The sample comes from a study of T-cell memory formation after mild COVID-19. Study summary: For the most part, TCR clusters were specific to one donor.

The CDR3 has 13 residues. Germline CDR1 is SGHRS and CDR2 is YFSETQ. V lost 0 bases and J lost 6, with 9 bases in between. Employing constant-segment primers, 5'RACE generated TCR alpha and TCR beta cDNA libraries bearing sample barcodes and UMIs. TCRdb fed the 5' RACE reads into MiXCR, producing one record per CDR3 protein. The sample contains roughly 320,000 distinct CDR3 sequences, 25% to 30% of which appear only once. Broader study findings: Researchers report contracting CD4+ clones mostly in CM and EM, with CD8+ clones in EMRA.

The TCR originated in an adult woman who had mild COVID-19 (a few samples of this study predate the infection). Cell type and time point are not known. The sequenced sample consisted of PBMCs or a T cell subset sorted from them (not recorded which). This chain connects TRBV5-1 to TRBJ1-1; D remains ambiguous. The chain's CDR3 is CASSLDGIAEAFF. The CDR3 nucleotides read TGCGCCAGCAGCTTGGACGGGATCGCTGAAGCTTTCTTT.